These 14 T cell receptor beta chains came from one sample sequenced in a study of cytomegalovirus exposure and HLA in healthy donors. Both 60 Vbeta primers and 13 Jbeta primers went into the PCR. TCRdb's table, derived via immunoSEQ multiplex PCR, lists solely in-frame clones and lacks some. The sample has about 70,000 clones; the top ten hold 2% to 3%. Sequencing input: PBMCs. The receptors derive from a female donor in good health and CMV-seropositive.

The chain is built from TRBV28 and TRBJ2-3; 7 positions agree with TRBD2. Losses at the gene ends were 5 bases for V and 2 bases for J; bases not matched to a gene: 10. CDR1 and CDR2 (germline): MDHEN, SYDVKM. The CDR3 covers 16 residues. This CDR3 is CASSTTGGGVTDTQYF. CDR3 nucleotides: TGTGCCAGCAGTACGACCGGCGGGGGTGTCACAGATACGCAGTATTTT.

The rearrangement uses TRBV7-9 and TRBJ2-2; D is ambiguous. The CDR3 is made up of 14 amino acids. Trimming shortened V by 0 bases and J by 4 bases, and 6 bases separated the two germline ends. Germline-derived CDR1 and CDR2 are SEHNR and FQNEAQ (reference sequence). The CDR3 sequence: CASSLAVRTGELFF. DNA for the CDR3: TGTGCCAGCAGCTTAGCCGTTCGCACCGGGGAGCTGTTTTTT. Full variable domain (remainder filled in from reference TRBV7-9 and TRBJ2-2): DTGVSQNPRHKITKRGQNVTFRCDPISEHNRLYWYRQTLGQGPEFLTYFQNEAQLEKSRLLSDRFSAERPKGSFSTLEIQRTEQGDSAMYLCASSLAVRTGELFFGEGSRLTVL.

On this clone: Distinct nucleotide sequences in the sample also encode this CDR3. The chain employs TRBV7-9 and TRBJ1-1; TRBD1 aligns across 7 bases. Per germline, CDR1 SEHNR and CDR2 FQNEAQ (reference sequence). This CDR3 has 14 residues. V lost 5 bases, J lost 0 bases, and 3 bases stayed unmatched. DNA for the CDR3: TGTGCCAGCAGCCTGGGACAGATGAACACTGAAGCTTTCTTT. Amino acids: CASSLGQMNTEAFF.

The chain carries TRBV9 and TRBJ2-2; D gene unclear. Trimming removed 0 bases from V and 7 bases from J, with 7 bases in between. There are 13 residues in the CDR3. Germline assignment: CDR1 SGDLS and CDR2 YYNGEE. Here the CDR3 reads CASSVVSVGELFF. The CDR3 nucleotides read TGTGCCAGCAGCGTAGTATCGGTCGGGGAGCTGTTTTTT.

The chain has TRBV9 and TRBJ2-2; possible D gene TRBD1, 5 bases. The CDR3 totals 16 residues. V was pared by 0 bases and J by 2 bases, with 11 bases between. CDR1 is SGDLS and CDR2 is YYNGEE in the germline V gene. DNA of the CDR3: TGTGCCAGCAGCGTAGCTACAGGTGTCAACACCGGGGAGCTGTTTTTT. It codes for CASSVATGVNTGELFF.

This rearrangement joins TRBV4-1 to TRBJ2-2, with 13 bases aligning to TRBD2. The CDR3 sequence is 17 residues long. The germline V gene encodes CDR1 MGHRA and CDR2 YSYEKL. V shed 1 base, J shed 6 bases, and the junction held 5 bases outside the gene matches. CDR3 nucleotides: TGCGCCAGCAGCCAAGGGCGACTAGCGGGAGGATCCGGGGAGCTGTTTTTT. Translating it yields CASSQGRLAGGSGELFF.

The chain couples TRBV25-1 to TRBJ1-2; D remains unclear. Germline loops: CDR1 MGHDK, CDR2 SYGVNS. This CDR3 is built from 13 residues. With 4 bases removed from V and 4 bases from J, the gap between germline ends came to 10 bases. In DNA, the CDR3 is TGTGCCAGCAGTGGGCCGGGTCTCTATGGCTACACCTTC. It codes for CASSGPGLYGYTF.

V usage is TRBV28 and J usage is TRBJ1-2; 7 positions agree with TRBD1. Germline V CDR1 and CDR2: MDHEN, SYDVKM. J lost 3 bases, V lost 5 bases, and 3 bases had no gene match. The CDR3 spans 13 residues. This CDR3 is CASSRGRDYGYTF. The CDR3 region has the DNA TGTGCCAGCAGTAGGGGGCGCGACTATGGCTACACCTTC.

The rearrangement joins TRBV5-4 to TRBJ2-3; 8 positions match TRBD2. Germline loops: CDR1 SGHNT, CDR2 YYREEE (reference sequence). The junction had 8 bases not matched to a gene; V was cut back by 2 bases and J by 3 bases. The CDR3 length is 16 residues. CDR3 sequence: CASSFPSGSRTDTQYF. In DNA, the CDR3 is TGTGCCAGCAGCTTTCCAAGCGGGAGTAGGACAGATACGCAGTATTTT.

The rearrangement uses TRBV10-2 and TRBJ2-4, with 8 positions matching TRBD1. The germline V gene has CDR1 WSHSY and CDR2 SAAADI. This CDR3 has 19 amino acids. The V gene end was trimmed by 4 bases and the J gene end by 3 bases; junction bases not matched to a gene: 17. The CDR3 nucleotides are TGCGCCAGCAGTGCCTCCCCAGGGGGCGCGAGGGGACTCAAAAACATTCAGTACTTC. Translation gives CASSASPGGARGLKNIQYF.

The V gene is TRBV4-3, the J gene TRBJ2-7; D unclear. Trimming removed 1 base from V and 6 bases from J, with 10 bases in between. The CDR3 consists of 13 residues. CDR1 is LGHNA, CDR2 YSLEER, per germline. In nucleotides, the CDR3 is TGCGCCAGCAGCCAAGTAATTTCTCTCGAGCAGTACTTC. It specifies CASSQVISLEQYF.

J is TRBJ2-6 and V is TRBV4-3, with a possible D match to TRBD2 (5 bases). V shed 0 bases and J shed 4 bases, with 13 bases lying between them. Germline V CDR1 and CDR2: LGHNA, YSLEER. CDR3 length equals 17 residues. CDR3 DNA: TGCGCCAGCAGCCAAGAAAGCCTTAGGGAGGGGGCCAACGTCCTGACTTTC. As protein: CASSQESLREGANVLTF.

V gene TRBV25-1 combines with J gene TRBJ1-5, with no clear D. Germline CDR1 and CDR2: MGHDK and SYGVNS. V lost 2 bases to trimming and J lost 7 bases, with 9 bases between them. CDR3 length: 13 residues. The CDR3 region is CASSERPGQPQHF. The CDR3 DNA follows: TGTGCCAGCAGTGAACGGCCCGGGCAGCCCCAGCATTTT.

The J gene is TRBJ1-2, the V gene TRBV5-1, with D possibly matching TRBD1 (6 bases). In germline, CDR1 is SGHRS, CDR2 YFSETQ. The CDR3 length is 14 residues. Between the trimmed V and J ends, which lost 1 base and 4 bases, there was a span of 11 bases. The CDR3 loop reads CASSLTGLPYGYTF. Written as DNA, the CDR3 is TGCGCCAGCAGCTTGACAGGGTTGCCCTATGGCTACACCTTC.